Listed here are 26 T cell receptor beta chains from one sample, sequenced in a study of T cells of healthy individuals. Via MiXCR, TCRdb re-called the 5' RACE reads, giving one row per CDR3 protein. The profile covers about 53,000 distinct CDR3 sequences, with 14% to 15% appearing a single time and roughly 16% taken by the ten largest. Receptor source: a human donor in good health.

This clonotype was found many times. The gene calls are TRBV9 and TRBJ1-6, with 9 positions matching TRBD1. Germline-derived CDR1 and CDR2 are SGDLS and YYNGEE. V gave up 4 bases and J gave up 9 bases; unmatched junction bases: 14. The CDR3 loop spans 17 amino acids. This CDR3 is CASSPARDRAWGSPLHF. The CDR3 DNA reads TGTGCCAGCAGCCCCGCCCGGGACAGGGCTTGGGGTTCACCCCTCCACTTT.

This clonotype has a single count. V gene TRBV6-4 combines with J gene TRBJ2-3; no clear D. The CDR3 sequence is 12 residues long. CDR1 and CDR2 from the germline V gene are MRHNA and SNTAGT. V was pared by 7 bases and J by 0 bases, with 5 bases between. The CDR3 here is CASNSSTDTQYF. The CDR3 nucleotides read TGTGCCAGCAACTCTAGCACAGATACGCAGTATTTT.

For this clonotype: One end of the junction varies from germline; a read error may be responsible. This sequence joins TRBV14 and TRBJ2-1, with D possibly being TRBD2 (5 bases). In germline, CDR1 is SGHDN, CDR2 FVKESK. The length of the CDR3 is 16 residues. CDR3 sequence reads: CASSQGKRTVNNERFF. The CDR3 nucleotides read TGTGCCAGCAGCCAAGGGAAGCGGACGGTCAACAATGAGCGGTTCTTC.

As regards this clonotype: The junction differs from germline at one of its ends, possibly a read error. The rearrangement uses TRBV6-1 and TRBJ1-2; a possible D gene is TRBD1 (5 bases). The CDR3 extends over 16 amino acids. CDR1 MNHNS and CDR2 SASEGT come from the germline V gene. DNA of the CDR3: TGTGCCAGCTGTGAAGGAGGTGGGCAGGGAAGATATGGCTACACCTTC. Translating gives CASCEGGGQGRYGYTF.

CDR3 sequence reads: CASSLEAGNNYEQYF. In nucleotides, the CDR3 is TGTGCCAGCAGCTTAGAGGCAGGGAACAACTACGAGCAGTACTTC. This chain joins TRBV11-2 and TRBJ2-7; possibly TRBD1 for D (5 bases). The V gene lost 0 bases and the J gene lost 3 bases, with 12 bases spanning the gap. This CDR3 has 15 amino acids. Germline values: CDR1 SGHAT, CDR2 FQNNGV.

A word on this clonotype: The junction shows a germline mismatch at one end, possibly a read error. V and J are TRBV4-1 and TRBJ2-3; 9 bases are shared with TRBD1. The CDR3 spans 14 residues. Per germline, CDR1 MGHRA and CDR2 YSYEKL. DNA of the CDR3: TGCGCCAGCAGCCAAGTTCGAACCGGGACAGGGATACATTTT. This codes for CASSQVRTGTGIHF.

This clonotype was observed a few times. The chain employs TRBV29-1 and TRBJ1-2; the match to TRBD1 covers 9 bases. Trimming cost V 7 bases and J 6 bases; bases outside gene matches: 6. There are 12 residues in the CDR3. The germline CDR1 and CDR2 sequences are SQVTM and ANQGSEA. The chain's CDR3 is CSASQGADGYTF. The CDR3 bases are TGCAGCGCGTCACAGGGGGCGGATGGCTACACCTTC.

This clonotype occurred a few times. This chain connects TRBV5-1 to TRBJ1-2; possibly TRBD1 for D (6 bases). CDR1 is SGHRS and CDR2 is YFSETQ in the germline V gene. The CDR3 is 12 amino acids. V shed 6 bases and J shed 5 bases, with 11 bases lying between them. CDR3 in DNA: TGCGCCAGCACCCCGCAGGGGTATGGCTACACCTTC. Amino acid sequence: CASTPQGYGYTF.

J is TRBJ2-7 and V is TRBV2; tentative D call: TRBD1 (5 bases). CDR3 length equals 12 residues. Trimming took off 7 bases at V and 6 bases at J, with 13 bases between the two ends. Per germline, CDR1 SNHLY and CDR2 FYNNEI. The chain's CDR3 is CASTDDGAEQYF. In DNA form, the CDR3 reads TGTGCCAGCACCGACGATGGGGCCGAGCAGTACTTC.

This clonotype was recorded at least ten times. As DNA, the CDR3 is TGCGCCAGCAGCCAAGTCTCAGGGAATGAAAAACTGTTTTTT. Its protein product is CASSQVSGNEKLFF. The chain combines TRBV4-3 with TRBJ1-4; the D gene is possibly TRBD1 (5 bases). The CDR3 loop spans 14 amino acids. CDR1 is LGHNA, CDR2 YSLEER, per germline. Trimming pared 1 base from V and 5 bases from J, leaving 8 bases between.

V and J are TRBV28 and TRBJ2-6; 9 bases line up with TRBD1. After removal of 7 bases from V and 1 base from J, the junction contained 8 bases not matched to a gene. From germline, CDR1 is MDHEN and CDR2 SYDVKM. This CDR3 region has 17 residues. CDR3 coding DNA: TGTGCCAGCAAAGGCCGGGACAGGGTTTCTGGGGCCAACGTCCTGACTTTC. Residues: CASKGRDRVSGANVLTF.

The chain employs TRBV4-3 and TRBJ2-1; the D is unclear. V lost 4 bases and J lost 0, with 10 bases in between. Germline CDR1 is LGHNA and CDR2 is YSLEER. CDR3 size: 15 residues. CDR3 bases: TGCGCCAGCAGCCTTGATACCAGCTCCTACAATGAGCAGTTCTTC. It is translated as CASSLDTSSYNEQFF.

The chain carries TRBV12-5 and TRBJ1-5; weak D call: TRBD1 (6 bases). Trimming removed 2 bases at V and 6 bases at J, with 20 bases between. The CDR3 spans 17 residues. In germline, CDR1 is LGHNT, CDR2 FRNRAP. CDR3 DNA sequence: TGTGCTAGTGGTTTGTATCGCCAAGGGGGGGGAGGTCAGCCCCAGCATTTT. This codes for CASGLYRQGGGGQPQHF.

In this sample, this clonotype turned up many times. The chain recombines TRBV12-3 or TRBV12-4 with TRBJ1-2, with 8 nucleotides matching TRBD1. This CDR3 has 15 amino acids. V trimming: 4 bases; J trimming: 2 bases; junction bases outside the gene matches: 6. CDR3: CASSSWTGPNYGYTF. In DNA form, the CDR3 reads TGTGCCAGCAGTTCGTGGACAGGGCCCAACTATGGCTACACCTTC.

In this sample, this clonotype turned up many times. This sequence joins TRBV29-1 and TRBJ1-1, with 7 nucleotides matching TRBD1. V dropped 7 bases and J dropped 1; count of bases not matched to a gene: 6. This CDR3 comprises 13 residues. Germline V gives CDR1 SQVTM, CDR2 ANQGSEA. CDR3 DNA: TGCAGCGCTGAGGGACAGCAGAACACTGAAGCTTTCTTT. Translating gives CSAEGQQNTEAFF.

The chain couples TRBV12-3 or TRBV12-4 to TRBJ2-7; D may be TRBD1 (5 bases). The CDR3 consists of 13 residues. With 3 bases removed from V and 6 bases from J, the gap between germline ends came to 12 bases. The CDR3 sequence is CASSFRTQGEQYF. The DNA for the CDR3 is TGTGCCAGCAGTTTTAGAACCCAGGGCGAGCAGTACTTC.

The V gene is TRBV4-3, the J gene TRBJ2-1; 9 nucleotides line up with TRBD1. Germline CDR1 reads LGHNA; CDR2 reads YSLEER. CDR3 length equals 17 residues. Trimming cost V 0 bases and J 8 bases; bases outside gene matches: 11. The CDR3 region has the DNA TGCGCCAGCAGCCAAGAACACCCGGGACAGGGTGCCTATGAGCAGTTCTTC. Its translation: CASSQEHPGQGAYEQFF.

This clonotype has a handful of counts. This chain uses TRBV20-1 with TRBJ2-3, with TRBD2 identical over 12 bases. After removal of 4 bases from V and 2 bases from J, the junction contained 7 bases not matched to a gene. Germline CDR1 DFQATT, CDR2 SNEGSKA (reference sequence). The CDR3 totals 16 residues. The CDR3 reads CSAKRLAGEYTDTQYF. Here the CDR3 DNA reads TGCAGTGCTAAAAGACTAGCGGGAGAGTACACAGATACGCAGTATTTT.

This chain connects TRBV6-6 to TRBJ2-5, with 7 bases that match TRBD1. With 6 bases clipped from V and 0 bases from J, the junction kept 10 bases outside the gene matches. Germline CDR1 reads MNHNY; CDR2 reads SVGAGI (reference sequence). This CDR3 comprises 16 residues. DNA for the CDR3: TGTGCCAGCAGGTCACCCGGACAGGCGGACCAAGAGACCCAGTACTTC. Amino acids: CASRSPGQADQETQYF.

The V gene is TRBV4-3, the J gene TRBJ2-7; D remains ambiguous. This CDR3 comprises 14 residues. Per germline, CDR1 LGHNA and CDR2 YSLEER. The V and J ends lost 4 bases and 0 bases respectively, with 10 bases between them. In DNA, the CDR3 is TGCGCCAGCAGCCGCGCCGGGTTCTCCTACGAGCAGTACTTC. Protein sequence: CASSRAGFSYEQYF.

The chain is built from TRBV3-1 and TRBJ2-7; D ambiguous. Between the trimmed V and J ends, which lost 2 bases and 6 bases, there was a span of 8 bases. Germline loops: CDR1 LGHDT, CDR2 YNNKEL (reference sequence). The CDR3 loop spans 12 amino acids. The CDR3 reads CASSQRSPEQYF. The CDR3 DNA sequence: TGTGCCAGCAGCCAACGATCGCCCGAGCAGTACTTC.

V usage is TRBV2 and J usage is TRBJ2-5; D tentatively reads TRBD1 or TRBD2 (6 bases each). This CDR3 is 13 amino acids long. Germline-derived CDR1 and CDR2 are SNHLY and FYNNEI. Trimming pared 2 bases from V and 4 bases from J, leaving 8 bases between. The CDR3 here is CASSESGAETQYF. The DNA of the CDR3 is TGTGCCAGCAGTGAATCGGGGGCAGAGACCCAGTACTTC.

In its sample, this clonotype was seen many times. This CDR3 reads CSARPDRYKFPYEQYF. DNA for the CDR3: TGCAGTGCTAGGCCAGACAGGTACAAATTCCCCTACGAGCAGTACTTC. The chain has TRBV20-1 and TRBJ2-7; a possible D gene is TRBD1 (6 bases). Germline CDR1 DFQATT, CDR2 SNEGSKA (reference sequence). V lost 3 bases, J lost 2 bases, and 20 bases lay in between. CDR3 length: 16 residues.

About this clonotype itself: A read error may explain this, as a much larger clone is one base away. A read error is likely, as this CDR3 ends without the conserved phenylalanine or tryptophan. The rearrangement links TRBV12-3 or TRBV12-4 to TRBJ2-1, with TRBD2 matching 10 bases. V was clipped by 3 bases and J by 9 bases; unmatched bases: 8. The length of the CDR3 is 15 residues. In nucleotides, the CDR3 is TGTGCCAGCAGTTTCCTGGGCCTAGCGGGAGTTGAGCAGTTCTCC. Protein sequence: CASSFLGLAGVEQFS.

This clonotype turned up a few times. The chain joins TRBV2 to TRBJ2-3; 12 positions agree with TRBD2. The CDR3 contains 16 residues. The germline gives CDR1 SNHLY, CDR2 FYNNEI. Germline trimming cut 7 bases from V and 2 bases from J; bases unmatched to any gene: 7. In DNA, the CDR3 is TGTGCCAGCAAAAGAAGGACTAGCGGGAACACAGATACGCAGTATTTT. Its protein product is CASKRRTSGNTDTQYF.

The chain combines TRBV27 with TRBJ1-2; possible D gene TRBD1, 6 bases. Trimming stripped 6 bases from V and 4 bases from J, with 12 bases between. The V gene's germline CDR1 is MNHEY and CDR2 SMNVEV (reference sequence). CDR3 length equals 13 residues. CDR3 protein: CASRQGQLYGYTF. CDR3 in DNA: TGTGCCAGCAGGCAAGGACAGCTCTATGGCTACACCTTC.